A selection of T cell receptor beta chains follows, all from one sample in a study of shared clonotypes between healthy human individuals. This table comes from immunoSEQ multiplex PCR, and its TCRdb copy is limited to in-frame clones, with some not included. The repertoire consists of some 2 million clones, with just under 95% occurring once and the leading ten covering approximately 1.2%. Sequencing used naive CD8+ T cells sorted from blood. The receptors originated from a man between 18 and 29 years old in good health. The CDR3 runs from the conserved cysteine through the conserved F or W. The D gene is left open where the match is weak. Clone size is not always given. Where it is, it says once, few, many or a class for expanded clones.

clone_size j_call d_call v_call cdr3_aa cdr3_nt
NA TRBJ1-6 NA TRBV4-3 CASSQEWGSGYNSPLHF TGCGCCAGCAGCCAAGAATGGGGTTCGGGGTATAATTCACCCCTCCACTTT
NA TRBJ1-1 NA TRBV10-3 CAISESRGLNTEAFF TGTGCCATCAGTGAGTCTCGGGGGCTGAACACTGAAGCTTTCTTT
NA TRBJ2-1 NA TRBV19 CASSFGEPYNEQFF TGTGCCAGTAGTTTTGGGGAGCCCTACAATGAGCAGTTCTTC
once TRBJ2-7 TRBD1 TRBV30 CAWSVLQGGSDEQYF TGTGCCTGGAGTGTACTGCAAGGGGGCAGCGACGAGCAGTACTTC
NA TRBJ2-7 NA TRBV27 CASRVYDSYEQYF TGTGCCAGCAGGGTTTACGACTCCTACGAGCAGTACTTC
NA TRBJ1-4 NA TRBV6-5 CASSYSGEKLFF TGTGCCAGCAGTTACTCGGGAGAAAAACTGTTTTTT
NA TRBJ2-7 NA TRBV7-9 CASSTSGYEQYF TGTGCCAGCAGCACATCAGGGTACGAGCAGTACTTC
NA TRBJ2-2 NA TRBV25-1 CASSEGSGELFF TGTGCCAGCAGTGAGGGTTCCGGGGAGCTGTTTTTT
NA TRBJ2-7 NA TRBV7-8 CASSLEGGPYEQYF TGTGCCAGCAGCTTAGAAGGGGGACCCTACGAGCAGTACTTC
NA TRBJ1-1 NA TRBV2 CASSGSPPDTEAFF TGTGCCAGCAGTGGATCCCCGCCTGACACTGAAGCTTTCTTT
NA TRBJ2-5 NA TRBV7-2 CASSGYLFGNQETQYF TGTGCCAGCAGCGGGTATCTTTTCGGCAACCAAGAGACCCAGTACTTC
NA TRBJ2-7 NA TRBV11-2 CASRDVEQYF TGTGCCAGCAGAGACGTGGAGCAGTACTTC
NA TRBJ1-6 TRBD1 TRBV30 CAGGQGYSPLHF TGTGCCGGGGGACAGGGTTATTCACCCCTCCACTTT
NA TRBJ2-7 NA TRBV5-5 CASSLVHNRDYAYEQYF TGTGCCAGCAGCTTGGTGCATAATCGAGACTACGCCTACGAGCAGTACTTC
NA TRBJ2-7 NA TRBV6-5 CASRHGGSYEQYF TGTGCCAGCAGGCATGGGGGATCCTACGAGCAGTACTTC
NA TRBJ2-7 NA TRBV13 CASSLERGGQIYEQYF TGTGCCAGCAGCTTAGAGCGCGGGGGACAAATCTACGAGCAGTACTTC
NA TRBJ2-5 NA TRBV4-1 CASSQDFLDQETQYF TGCGCCAGCAGCCAAGATTTTTTAGACCAAGAGACCCAGTACTTC
NA TRBJ2-7 TRBD1 TRBV7-9 CASMDRSYEQYF TGTGCCAGCATGGACAGGTCCTACGAGCAGTACTTC
NA TRBJ2-7 TRBD2 TRBV11-2 CASSLGTSGTYEQYF TGTGCCAGCAGCTTAGGGACTAGCGGAACCTACGAGCAGTACTTC
NA TRBJ2-7 NA TRBV2 CASRMGALSYEQYF TGTGCCAGCAGGATGGGGGCACTATCCTACGAGCAGTACTTC
NA TRBJ1-4 TRBD1 TRBV5-1 CASSADRAEKLFF TGCGCCAGCAGCGCGGACAGGGCTGAAAAACTGTTTTTT
NA TRBJ2-2 TRBD1 TRBV4-1 CASSQEQGTVTGELFF TGCGCCAGCAGCCAAGAACAGGGGACCGTCACCGGGGAGCTGTTTTTT